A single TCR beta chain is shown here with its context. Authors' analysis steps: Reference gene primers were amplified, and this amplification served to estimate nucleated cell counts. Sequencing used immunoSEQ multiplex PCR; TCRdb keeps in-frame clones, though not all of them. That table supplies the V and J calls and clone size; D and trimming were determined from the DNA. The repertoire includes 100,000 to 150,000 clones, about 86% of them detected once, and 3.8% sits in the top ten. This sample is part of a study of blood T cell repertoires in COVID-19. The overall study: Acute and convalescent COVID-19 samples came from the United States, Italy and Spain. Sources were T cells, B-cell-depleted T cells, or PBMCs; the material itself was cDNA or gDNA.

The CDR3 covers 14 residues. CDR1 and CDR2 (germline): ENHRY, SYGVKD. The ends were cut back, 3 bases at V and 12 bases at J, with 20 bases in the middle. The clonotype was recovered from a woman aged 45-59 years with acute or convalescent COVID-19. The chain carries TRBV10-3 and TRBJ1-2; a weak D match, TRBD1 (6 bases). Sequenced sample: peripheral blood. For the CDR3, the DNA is TGTGCCATCAGTGACCCTCGGGACACCCATGGTCACACCTTC. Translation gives CAISDPRDTHGHTF.